This TCR beta chain was observed in a study of shared clonotypes between healthy human individuals (dated by TCRdb to the early 2020s). Background for the entire study: Three men and a couple of women, aged 18 to 49 years, made up the cohort. Blood TCR repertoires of about 5 healthy adults were deeply sequenced to estimate repertoire size and the extent of clonotype sharing between individuals. Different laboratories and diverse techniques were used to prepare libraries and sequence TCR repertoires, to increase sequencing depth and limit assay-specific biases. Leukapheresis yielded between about 0.9 and 10 billion PBMCs per donor. Per donor, three plates each were used for CD4 naive and CD4 memory, two for CD8 naive, and one for CD8 memory. What the study reported, not specific to this receptor: Sampling was restricted to blood, and TCR repertoires in tissue are likely to differ from TCR repertoires in blood. Estimated clonotype richness was generally larger for naive than for memory subsets. Even with the large sequencing depth, rarefaction of the sorted-subset datasets indicated that sequencing was incomplete. Compared with non-shared clonotypes, clonotypes shared by all four sorted-subset donors had higher generation probabilities. The genetic and exposure-history diversity represented was limited by the small number of donors. Pairwise subsampling led to the expectation that sequencing depth would affect the degree of clonotype sharing among donors. Sharing across a handful of donors was observed for 4.5% to 6.5% of naive CD4, about 4% of naive CD8, 2.3% of memory CD4, and about 0.39% of memory CD8 clonotypes.

Deletion took 2 bases off V and 0 bases off J, with a span of 11 bases between the germline ends. The CDR3 starts with the cysteine, ends with the phenylalanine, and has 16 residues. Left in the record is the CDR3 DNA by itself, 48 bases read in frame from the first base. From the germline V gene (reference sequence), CDR1 is LNHNV and CDR2 is YYDKDF. Using the deep immunoSEQ assay, multiplex PCR amplified TCR CDR3 regions from genomic DNA. Extracted genomic DNA from each cell subset was spread evenly across all wells of several immunoSEQ 96-well plates, with each plate serving as a replicate. Each replicate PCR for sorted subsets received around 200 ng genomic DNA, equal to tens of thousands of T cell genomes. The purified libraries were quantified using a Qubit 3.0 fluorometer, sized with a Bioanalyzer 2100, and then quantified again using the KAPA Library Quantification kit. Every immunoSEQ 96-well plate was sequenced on a separate single-read 150-cycle Illumina NextSeq 550 flow cell. As for the authors' bioinformatics: Because the immunoSEQ output held only junctional sequences and lacked quality scores, the filtering could not match the filtering applied to full-length reads. Sequences were annotated with PyIR, a Python wrapper for IgBLAST v1.9, and V/J genes and CDR3 were assigned using IMGT germline references. Reads with weak V/J assignments (E-value above 1e-6), missing CDR3, stop codons, out-of-frame junctions, or ambiguous translated residues were removed. V3J clonotypes were defined as sequences sharing the same inferred V gene, J gene, and CDR3 amino acid sequence. Percentage overlap between repertoires was computed as shared unique clonotypes divided by the size of the smaller repertoire. Repertoire richness was assessed with RTK rarefaction, the Chao1 estimator, and Recon v2.1 estimates of unobserved clonotypes. For all TCRbeta clonotypes obtained by the gDNA method from a few donors, generation probabilities were computed with OLGA. The table comes from immuneACCESS by way of TCRdb, which keeps in-frame sequences with V and J called. Part of the clones is missing from these tables; in studies checked, under half for an unresolved V gene and the rest for unknown reasons. V and J calls and clone size are copied from that table; D and trimming were computed from the DNA. The sample table contains some 2 million clones; only one count was recorded for about 95% of them. The top ten hold approximately 1.2% of the sample.

For the CD8 naive samples, CD45RO-negative cells were positively selected for CCR7, yielding a CD45RA+CCR7+ population from which TemRA cells were excluded. Donors were healthy HIV-negative adults with no recently reported acute infections or vaccinations. All donors were Caucasian adults living in Nashville, Tennessee, USA. After blood collection by leukapheresis, PBMCs were isolated using Ficoll-Histopaque density gradient centrifugation and then cryopreserved in the vapor phase of liquid nitrogen. Analytical flow cytometry was used to check the purity and quantity of each magnetically sorted T cell population. Genomic DNA was isolated from each sorted fraction and quantified by UV absorbance on a Nanodrop 2000c. This clone appeared a few times. The antigen this receptor binds is unknown. No per-base quality is available; no much larger clone lies one base away.

The sample was naive CD8+ T cells sorted from blood. The sample's cell subset or site, from its label and the paper: CD45RA+CCR7+. This TCR derives from a man in his late teens or twenties in good health. The sequence is built from TRBV15 and TRBJ2-1, with a weak D call of TRBD1 (5 bases match). The CDR3 protein sequence reads: CATSRLDSPSYNEQFF. The nucleotides are TGTGCCACCAGCAGATTAGACAGCCCCTCCTACAATGAGCAGTTCTTC.